One TCR beta chain is described in this entry. From germline, CDR1 is WNHNN and CDR2 SYGVQD (reference sequence). This CDR3 has 14 amino acids. V lost 5 bases and J lost 5; bases outside the gene matches: 7. The source of the sample is a study of PD-L1 blockade in urothelial cancer. Across the study: Patients took up atezolizumab in the mid-2010s at 1,200 mg intravenously every 3 weeks. About nine tenths of the roughly 29 patients were men who had bladder-origin urothelial cancer. Patients had undergone 0 to 3 prior chemotherapy regimens. After treatment start, blood was analyzed at 3 weeks (second dose) and at 6 weeks.

Generated by immunoSEQ multiplex PCR, the TCRdb table keeps only in-frame clones and is missing some. The sample has 55,000 to 70,000 clones; roughly 86% are singletons. The receptor's source is a man aged 50 to 60 with urothelial cancer. The chain uses TRBV10-1 and TRBJ1-1; TRBD1 matches at 8 bases. The source material was PBMCs, sampled around atezolizumab (anti-PD-L1) treatment. The CDR3 sequence is CASSSTGVGTEAFF. The CDR3 nucleotides read TGCGCCAGCAGTTCGACAGGGGTAGGAACTGAAGCTTTCTTT.